This T cell receptor (beta chain) was obtained from a study of cytomegalovirus exposure and HLA in healthy donors. Both 60 Vbeta primers and 13 Jbeta primers went into the PCR. Assay: immunoSEQ multiplex PCR; the TCRdb copy retains only in-frame clones and omits some. Of 150,000 to 200,000 clones listed, roughly 80% are singletons. The length of the CDR3 is 16 residues. The J gene is TRBJ1-5, the V gene TRBV7-5. TRBV7-5 is termed a pseudogene. The sample was PBMCs. This receptor was obtained from a middle-aged man in good health and CMV-seropositive. The CDR3 here is CARSLGGGVRNQPQHF. CDR3 DNA: TGTGCCAGAAGCTTAGGGGGCGGGGTACGCAATCAGCCCCAGCATTTT.